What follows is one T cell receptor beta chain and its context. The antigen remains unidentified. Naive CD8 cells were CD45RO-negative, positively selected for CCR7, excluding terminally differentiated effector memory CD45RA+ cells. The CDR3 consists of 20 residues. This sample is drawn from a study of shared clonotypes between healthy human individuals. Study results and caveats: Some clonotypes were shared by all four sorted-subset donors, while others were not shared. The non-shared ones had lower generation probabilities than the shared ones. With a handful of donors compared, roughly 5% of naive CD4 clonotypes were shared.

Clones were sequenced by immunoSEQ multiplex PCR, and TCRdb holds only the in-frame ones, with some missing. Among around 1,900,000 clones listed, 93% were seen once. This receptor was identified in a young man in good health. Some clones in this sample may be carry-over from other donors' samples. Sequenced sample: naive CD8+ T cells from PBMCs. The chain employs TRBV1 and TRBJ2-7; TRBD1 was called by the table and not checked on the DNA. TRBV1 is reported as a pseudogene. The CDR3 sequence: CTSSRKNRGVRDRKDYEQYF. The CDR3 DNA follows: TGCACCAGCAGCCGCAAAAACAGGGGTGTTAGGGACAGAAAGGACTACGAGCAGTACTTC.